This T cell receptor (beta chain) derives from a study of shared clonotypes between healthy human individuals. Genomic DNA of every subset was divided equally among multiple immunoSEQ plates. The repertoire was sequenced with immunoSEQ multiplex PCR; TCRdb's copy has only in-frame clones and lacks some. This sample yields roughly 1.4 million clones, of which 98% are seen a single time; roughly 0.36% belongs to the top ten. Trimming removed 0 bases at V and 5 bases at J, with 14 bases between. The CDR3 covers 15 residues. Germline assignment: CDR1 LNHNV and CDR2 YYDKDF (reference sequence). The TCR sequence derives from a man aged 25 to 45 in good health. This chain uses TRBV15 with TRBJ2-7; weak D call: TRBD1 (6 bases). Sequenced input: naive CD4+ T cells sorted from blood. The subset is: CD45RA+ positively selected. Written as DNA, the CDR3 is TGTGCCACCAGCAGAGATCAGCCAGGGGTGGACGAGCAGTACTTC. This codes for CATSRDQPGVDEQYF. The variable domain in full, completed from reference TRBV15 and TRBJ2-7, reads DAMVIQNPRYQVTQFGKPVTLSCSQTLNHNVMYWYQQKSSQAPKLLFHYYDKDFNNEADTPDNFQSRRPNTSFCFLDIRSPGLGDTAMYLCATSRDQPGVDEQYFGPGTRLTVT.